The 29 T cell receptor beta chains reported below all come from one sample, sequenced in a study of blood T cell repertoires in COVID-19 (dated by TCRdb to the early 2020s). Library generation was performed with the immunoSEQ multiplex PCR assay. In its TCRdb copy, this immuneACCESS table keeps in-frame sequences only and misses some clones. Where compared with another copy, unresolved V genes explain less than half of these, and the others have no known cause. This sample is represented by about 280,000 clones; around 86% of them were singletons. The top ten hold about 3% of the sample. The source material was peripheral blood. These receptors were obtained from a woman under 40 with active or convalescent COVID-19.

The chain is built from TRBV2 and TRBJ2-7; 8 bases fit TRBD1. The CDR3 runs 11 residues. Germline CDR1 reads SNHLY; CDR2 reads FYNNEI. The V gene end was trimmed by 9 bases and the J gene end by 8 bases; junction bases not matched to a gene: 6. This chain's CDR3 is CASFTGGKQYF. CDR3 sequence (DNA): TGTGCCAGTTTCACAGGGGGGAAGCAGTACTTC.

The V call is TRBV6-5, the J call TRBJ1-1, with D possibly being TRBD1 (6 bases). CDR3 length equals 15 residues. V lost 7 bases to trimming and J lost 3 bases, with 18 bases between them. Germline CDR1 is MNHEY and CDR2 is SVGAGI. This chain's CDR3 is CASTQLQGKDTEAFF. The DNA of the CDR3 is TGTGCCAGCACCCAGCTCCAGGGGAAGGACACTGAAGCTTTCTTT.

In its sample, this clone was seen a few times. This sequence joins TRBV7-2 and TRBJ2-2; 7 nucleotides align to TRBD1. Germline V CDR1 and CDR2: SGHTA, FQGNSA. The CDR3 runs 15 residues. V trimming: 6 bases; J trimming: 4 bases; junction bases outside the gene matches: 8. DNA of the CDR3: TGTGCCAGCAGGGCAGGGGGTCCGGGCACCGGGGAGCTGTTTTTT. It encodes CASRAGGPGTGELFF. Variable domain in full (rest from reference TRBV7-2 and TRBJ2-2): GAGVSQSPSNKVTEKGKDVELRCDPISGHTALYWYRQSLGQGLEFLIYFQGNSAPDKSGLPSDRFSAERTGGSVSTLTIQRTQQEDSAVYLCASRAGGPGTGELFFGEGSRLTVL.

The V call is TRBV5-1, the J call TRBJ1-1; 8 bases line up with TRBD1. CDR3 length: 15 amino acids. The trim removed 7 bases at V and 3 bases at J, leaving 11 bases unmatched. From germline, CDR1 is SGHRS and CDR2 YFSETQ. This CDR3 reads CASRITGGGDTEAFF. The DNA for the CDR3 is TGCGCCAGCCGGATTACAGGGGGAGGGGACACTGAAGCTTTCTTT.

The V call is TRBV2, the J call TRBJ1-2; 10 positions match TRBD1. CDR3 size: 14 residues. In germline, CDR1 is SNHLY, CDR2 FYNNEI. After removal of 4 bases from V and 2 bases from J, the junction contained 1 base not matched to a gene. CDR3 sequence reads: CASSGQGANYGYTF. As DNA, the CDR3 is TGTGCCAGCAGTGGACAGGGGGCAAACTATGGCTACACCTTC. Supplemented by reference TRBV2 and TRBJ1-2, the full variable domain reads EPEVTQTPSHQVTQMGQEVILRCVPISNHLYFYWYRQILGQKVEFLVSFYNNEISEKSEIFDDQFSVERPDGSNFTLKIRSTKLEDSAMYFCASSGQGANYGYTFGSGTRLTVV.

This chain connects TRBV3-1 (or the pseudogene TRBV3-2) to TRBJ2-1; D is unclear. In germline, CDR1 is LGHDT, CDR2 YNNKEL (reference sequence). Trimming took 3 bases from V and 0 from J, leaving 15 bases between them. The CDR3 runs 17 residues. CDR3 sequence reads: CASSQLPLWSSYNEQFF. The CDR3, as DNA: TGTGCCAGCAGCCAGCTACCCCTCTGGAGCTCCTACAATGAGCAGTTCTTC.

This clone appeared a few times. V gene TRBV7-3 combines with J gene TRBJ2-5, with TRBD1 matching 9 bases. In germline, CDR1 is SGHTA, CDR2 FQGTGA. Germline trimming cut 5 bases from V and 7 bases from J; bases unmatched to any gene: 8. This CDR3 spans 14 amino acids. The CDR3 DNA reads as TGTGCCAGCAGCCTAGGACAGGGGCTGGGGACCCAGTACTTC. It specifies CASSLGQGLGTQYF.

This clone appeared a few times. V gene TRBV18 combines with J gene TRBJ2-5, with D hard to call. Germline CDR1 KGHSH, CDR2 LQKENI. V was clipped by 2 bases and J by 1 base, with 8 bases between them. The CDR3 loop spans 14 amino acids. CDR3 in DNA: TGTGCCAGCTCACCAGGGTTAGCCCAAGAGACCCAGTACTTC. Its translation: CASSPGLAQETQYF.

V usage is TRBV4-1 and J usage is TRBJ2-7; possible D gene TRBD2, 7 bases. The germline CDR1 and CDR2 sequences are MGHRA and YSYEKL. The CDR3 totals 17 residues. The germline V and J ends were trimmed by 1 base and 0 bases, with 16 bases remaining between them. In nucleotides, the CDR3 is TGCGCCAGCAGCCAAGCCCGTCGGGGGGCCCACTCCTACGAGCAGTACTTC. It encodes CASSQARRGAHSYEQYF.

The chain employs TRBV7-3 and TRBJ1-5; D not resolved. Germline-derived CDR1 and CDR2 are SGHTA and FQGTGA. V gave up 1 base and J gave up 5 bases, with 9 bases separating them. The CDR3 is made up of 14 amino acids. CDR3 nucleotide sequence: TGTGCCAGCAGCTTAAATGGTGGAGATCAGCCCCAGCATTTT. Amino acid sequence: CASSLNGGDQPQHF. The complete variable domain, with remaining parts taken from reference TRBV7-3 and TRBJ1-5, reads GAGVSQTPSNKVTEKGKYVELRCDPISGHTALYWYRQSLGQGPEFLIYFQGTGAADDSGLPNDRFFAVRPEGSVSTLKIQRTERGDSAVYLCASSLNGGDQPQHFGDGTRLSIL.

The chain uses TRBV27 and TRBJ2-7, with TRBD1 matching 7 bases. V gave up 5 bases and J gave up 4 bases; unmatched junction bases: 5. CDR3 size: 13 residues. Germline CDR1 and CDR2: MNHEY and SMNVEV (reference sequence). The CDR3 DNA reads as TGTGCCAGCAGTAAGGGGGCTGAATACGAGCAGTACTTC. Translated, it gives CASSKGAEYEQYF.

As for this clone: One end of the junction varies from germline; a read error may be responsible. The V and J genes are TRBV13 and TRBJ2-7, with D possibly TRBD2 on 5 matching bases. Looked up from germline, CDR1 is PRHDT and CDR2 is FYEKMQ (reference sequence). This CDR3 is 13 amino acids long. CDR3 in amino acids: CASSLASSHEQYF. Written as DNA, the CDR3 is TGTGCCAGCAGCTTGGCTAGCTCCCACGAGCAGTACTTC.

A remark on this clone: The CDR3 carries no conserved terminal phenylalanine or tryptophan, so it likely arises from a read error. The CDR3 sequence is CASAGGRANYGYTL. As DNA, the CDR3 is TGTGCCAGCGCCGGGGGGAGGGCGAACTATGGCTACACCCTC. The chain recombines TRBV6-5 with TRBJ1-2; tentative D call: TRBD1 (5 bases). Trimming shortened V by 8 bases and J by 2 bases, and 15 bases separated the two germline ends. Germline lookup yields CDR1 MNHEY and CDR2 SVGAGI. The length of the CDR3 is 14 residues.

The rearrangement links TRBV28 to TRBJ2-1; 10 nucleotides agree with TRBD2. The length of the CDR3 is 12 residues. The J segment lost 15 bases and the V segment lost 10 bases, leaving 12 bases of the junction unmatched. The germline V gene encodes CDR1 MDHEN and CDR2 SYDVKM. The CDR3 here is CATQVLAGAPFF. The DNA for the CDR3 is TGTGCCACCCAAGTCCTAGCGGGGGCCCCGTTCTTC.

CDR3 loop: CSVAGTGGNTGELFF. For the CDR3, the DNA is TGCAGCGTTGCCGGGACAGGGGGCAACACCGGGGAGCTGTTTTTT. The chain recombines TRBV29-1 with TRBJ2-2, with 12 nucleotides matching TRBD1. This CDR3 comprises 15 residues. Germline V gives CDR1 SQVTM, CDR2 ANQGSEA. The V and J ends lost 4 bases and 2 bases, in that order; junction bases with no gene match: 2.

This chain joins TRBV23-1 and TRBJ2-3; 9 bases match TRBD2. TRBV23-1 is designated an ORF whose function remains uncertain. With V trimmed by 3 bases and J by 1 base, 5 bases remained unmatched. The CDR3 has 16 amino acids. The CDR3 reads CASSHGRGGCTDTQYF. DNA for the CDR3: TGCGCCAGCAGTCATGGGCGGGGGGGCTGCACAGATACGCAGTATTTT.

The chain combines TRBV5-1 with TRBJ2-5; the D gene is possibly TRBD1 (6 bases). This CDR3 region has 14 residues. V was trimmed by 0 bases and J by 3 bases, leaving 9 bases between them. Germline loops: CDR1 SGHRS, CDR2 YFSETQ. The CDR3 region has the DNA TGCGCCAGCAGCTTGGGGTCAGGGGAAGAGACCCAGTACTTC. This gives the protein CASSLGSGEETQYF.

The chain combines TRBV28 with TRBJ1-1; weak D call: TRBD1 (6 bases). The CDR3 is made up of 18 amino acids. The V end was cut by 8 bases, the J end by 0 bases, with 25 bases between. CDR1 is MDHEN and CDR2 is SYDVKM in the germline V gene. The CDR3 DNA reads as TGTGCCAGCCCCTCGGGGGGGGGCAGTGCCCTAATGAACACTGAAGCTTTCTTT. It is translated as CASPSGGGSALMNTEAFF.

DNA of the CDR3: TGTGCCAGCAGTTACCCGAGACAGGGGGTCAATGAGCAGTTCTTC. Protein sequence: CASSYPRQGVNEQFF. The chain uses TRBV6-2 or TRBV6-3 and TRBJ2-1; 9 bases are shared with TRBD1. The CDR3 is 15 residues long. Trimming removed 2 bases from V and 6 bases from J; junction bases left unmatched: 5. Germline values: CDR1 MNHEY, CDR2 SVGEGT.

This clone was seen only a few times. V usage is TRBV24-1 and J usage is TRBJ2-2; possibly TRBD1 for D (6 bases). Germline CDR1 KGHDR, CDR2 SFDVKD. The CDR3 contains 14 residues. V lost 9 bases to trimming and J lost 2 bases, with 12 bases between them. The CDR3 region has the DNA TGTGCCACCCGCCGGGGACAAAACACCGGGGAGCTGTTTTTT. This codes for CATRRGQNTGELFF.

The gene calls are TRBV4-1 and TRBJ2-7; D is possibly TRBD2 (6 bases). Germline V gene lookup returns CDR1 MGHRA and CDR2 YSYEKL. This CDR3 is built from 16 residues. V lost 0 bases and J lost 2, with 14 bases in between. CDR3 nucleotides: TGCGCCAGCAGCCAAGATGGAGGGACTGGGACCTACGAGCAGTACTTC. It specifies CASSQDGGTGTYEQYF.

DNA for the CDR3: TGTGCCTGGAGTGGAGTTAATAGCAATCAGCCCCAGCATTTT. Translation: CAWSGVNSNQPQHF. The chain has TRBV30 and TRBJ1-5, with no clear D. The CDR3 has 14 amino acids. V lost 1 base and J 0 bases, leaving 7 bases between the germline ends. Germline V gives CDR1 GTSNPN, CDR2 SVGIG (reference sequence).

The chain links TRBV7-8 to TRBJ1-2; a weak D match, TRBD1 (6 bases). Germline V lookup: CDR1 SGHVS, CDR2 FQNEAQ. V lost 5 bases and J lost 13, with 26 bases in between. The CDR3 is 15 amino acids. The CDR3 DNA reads TGTGCCAGCAGCCCAGGGGTCACGGGCCTTTATTCTCTCACCTTC. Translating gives CASSPGVTGLYSLTF.

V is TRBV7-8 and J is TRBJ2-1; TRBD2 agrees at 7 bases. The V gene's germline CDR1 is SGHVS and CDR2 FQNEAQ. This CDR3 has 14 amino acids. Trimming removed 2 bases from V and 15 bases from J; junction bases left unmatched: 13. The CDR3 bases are TGTGCCAGCAGCTTACTTGGCGTAGCGGGTAGGACGTTCTTC. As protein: CASSLLGVAGRTFF.

CDR3 nucleotide sequence: TGTGCCAGCAGCGCGTCCGGGACTGGGAACACTGAAGCTTTCTTT. Encoded protein: CASSASGTGNTEAFF. The chain joins TRBV9 to TRBJ1-1; D is possibly TRBD1 (5 bases). The CDR3 loop spans 15 amino acids. CDR1 and CDR2 (germline): SGDLS, YYNGEE. Between the trimmed V and J ends, which lost 3 bases and 1 base, there was a span of 13 bases.

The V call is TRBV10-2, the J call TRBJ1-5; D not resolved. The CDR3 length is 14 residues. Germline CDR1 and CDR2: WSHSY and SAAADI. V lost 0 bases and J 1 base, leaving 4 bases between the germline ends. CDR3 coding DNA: TGCGCCAGCAGTGAGTCGACAAGCAATCAGCCCCAGCATTTT. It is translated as CASSESTSNQPQHF.

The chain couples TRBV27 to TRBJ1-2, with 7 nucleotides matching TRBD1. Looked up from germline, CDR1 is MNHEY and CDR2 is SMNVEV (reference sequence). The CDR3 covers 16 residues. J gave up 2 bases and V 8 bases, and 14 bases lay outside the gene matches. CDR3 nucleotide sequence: TGTGCCAGCTCTAACGCCCCAGGGGGGCACAACTATGGCTACACCTTC. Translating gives CASSNAPGGHNYGYTF.

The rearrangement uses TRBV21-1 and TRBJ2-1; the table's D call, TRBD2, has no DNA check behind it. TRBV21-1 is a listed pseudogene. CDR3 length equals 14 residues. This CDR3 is CASGLRGKYNEQFF. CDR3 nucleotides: TGTGCCAGCGGACTTCGCGGGAAGTACAATGAGCAGTTCTTC.

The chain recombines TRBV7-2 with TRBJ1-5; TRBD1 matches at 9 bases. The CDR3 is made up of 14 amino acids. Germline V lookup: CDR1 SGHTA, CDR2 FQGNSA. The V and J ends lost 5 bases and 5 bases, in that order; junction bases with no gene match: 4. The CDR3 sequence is CASSQRTGDQPQHF. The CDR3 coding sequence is TGTGCCAGCAGCCAGAGGACAGGGGATCAGCCCCAGCATTTT.